A single sample is the source of the 10 T cell receptor beta chains below, sequenced in a study of cytomegalovirus exposure and HLA in healthy donors. PCR primers comprised 60 Vbeta and 13 Jbeta primers. Sequencing was performed with immunoSEQ multiplex PCR; in TCRdb, only in-frame clones are kept and a portion is missing. This table holds roughly 230,000 clones, 92% found once. The source material was PBMCs. The receptors stem from a girl aged 2-10 years in good health and CMV-seronegative.

The chain combines TRBV9 with TRBJ2-2; TRBD2 aligns across 8 bases. Per the germline V gene, CDR1 is SGDLS and CDR2 is YYNGEE. The CDR3 loop spans 18 amino acids. V dropped 4 bases and J dropped 1; count of bases not matched to a gene: 12. CDR3 DNA sequence: TGTGCCAGCAGCCTAAACTCGGGGGGGGTTCGGAACACCGGGGAGCTGTTTTTT. It yields the protein CASSLNSGGVRNTGELFF.

CDR3 nucleotides: TGTGCCAGCAGCCAAGAAATACAGGGACTATCCTACGAGCAGTACTTC. The encoded protein is CASSQEIQGLSYEQYF. The V and J genes are TRBV4-2 and TRBJ2-7, with D possibly being TRBD2 (7 bases). V was clipped by 0 bases and J by 1 base, with 13 bases between them. In germline, CDR1 is LGHNA, CDR2 YNFKEQ. The CDR3 runs to 16 residues.

V usage is TRBV15 and J usage is TRBJ1-4; TRBD1 agrees at 12 bases. The CDR3 loop spans 18 amino acids. With 0 bases clipped from V and 1 base from J, the junction kept 3 bases outside the gene matches. CDR1 LNHNV and CDR2 YYDKDF come from the germline V gene (reference sequence). CDR3 sequence (DNA): TGTGCCACCAGCAGAGATTGGGACAGGGGGCAAACTAATGAAAAACTGTTTTTT. Protein product: CATSRDWDRGQTNEKLFF.

The chain combines TRBV28 with TRBJ2-5; 8 bases agree with TRBD1. Gene TRBJ2-7 matches the end of the DNA better, so the J call may be wrong. Germline values: CDR1 MDHEN, CDR2 SYDVKM. The CDR3 loop spans 13 amino acids. The CDR3 bases are TGTGCCAGCCTGGGACAGGAGAGCTACGAGCAGTACTTC. Its protein product is CASLGQESYEQYF.

This chain connects TRBV29-1 to TRBJ1-1, with a possible D match to TRBD1 (5 bases). CDR3 length: 11 residues. Per the germline V gene, CDR1 is SQVTM and CDR2 is ANQGSEA. Trimming cost V 8 bases and J 7 bases, with 14 bases left between them. CDR3 in DNA: TGCAGCTACCTGGGGGGAGGTGAAGCTTTCTTT. Its protein product is CSYLGGGEAFF. Supplemented by reference TRBV29-1 and TRBJ1-1, the full variable domain reads SAVISQKPSRDICQRGTSLTIQCQVDSQVTMMFWYRQQPGQSLTLIATANQGSEATYESGFVIDKFPISRPNLTFSTLTVSNMSPEDSSIYLCSYLGGGEAFFGQGTRLTVV.

This clone came up once. The V gene is TRBV27, the J gene TRBJ1-6, with 9 bases fitting TRBD1. CDR3 length equals 17 residues. Germline loops: CDR1 MNHEY, CDR2 SMNVEV (reference sequence). V trimming: 5 bases; J trimming: 5 bases; junction bases outside the gene matches: 10. The CDR3 DNA sequence: TGTGCCAGCAGTCCCAGGACAGGGGAGTTGGATAATTCACCCCTCCACTTT. Protein product: CASSPRTGELDNSPLHF.

The chain carries TRBV5-1 and TRBJ1-6; TRBD1 agrees at 9 bases. The V segment lost 0 bases and the J segment 7 bases; nucleotides outside the gene matches: 2. Germline assignment: CDR1 SGHRS and CDR2 YFSETQ. The CDR3 covers 15 residues. This CDR3 reads CASSLVGQGNSPLHF. DNA of the CDR3: TGCGCCAGCAGCTTGGTCGGACAGGGGAATTCACCCCTCCACTTT.

The chain links TRBV2 to TRBJ2-5; tentatively, D is TRBD2 (6 bases). Per germline, CDR1 SNHLY and CDR2 FYNNEI. This CDR3 contains 15 residues. V was cut by 1 base and J by 2 bases, with 11 bases left in between. The CDR3 reads CASSEVAGLQETQYF. The CDR3 bases are TGTGCCAGCAGTGAAGTGGCGGGATTGCAAGAGACCCAGTACTTC.

V and J are TRBV7-2 and TRBJ1-3; D gene uncertain. There are 13 residues in the CDR3. Per germline, CDR1 SGHTA and CDR2 FQGNSA. The V end was cut by 5 bases, the J end by 1 base, with 6 bases between. CDR3 nucleotide sequence: TGTGCCAGCAGCATAATTTCTGGAAACACCATATATTTT. Translated: CASSIISGNTIYF.

The chain uses TRBV5-6 and TRBJ2-7, with unresolved D. Germline V lookup: CDR1 SGHDT, CDR2 YYEEEE. V lost 1 base and J 0 bases, leaving 5 bases between the germline ends. The length of the CDR3 is 13 residues. DNA for the CDR3: TGTGCCAGCAGCTTGCGACTCTCCTACGAGCAGTACTTC. As protein: CASSLRLSYEQYF.